These 20 T cell receptor beta chains were all obtained from the same sample, sequenced in a study of blood T cell repertoires in COVID-19. The data were produced by immunoSEQ multiplex PCR, yet TCRdb's version contains in-frame clones alone and is incomplete. The sample gives 220,000 or so clones, about 84% of which show up once; roughly 2% is in the top ten. The sample consisted of PBMCs or T cells enriched from blood (not recorded which). The receptors were gathered from a woman between 45 and 65 years old who had recovered from COVID-19.

This clone was seen just once. The genes are TRBV5-4 and TRBJ2-1; 8 positions match TRBD1. V shed 7 bases, J shed 13 bases, and the junction held 13 bases outside the gene matches. This CDR3 region has 13 residues. In germline, CDR1 is SGHNT, CDR2 YYREEE (reference sequence). DNA of the CDR3: TGTGCCAGCCTAACCGAGACAGGGGACTTTCAGTTCTTC. Translation: CASLTETGDFQFF.

The chain uses TRBV14 and TRBJ2-6; weak D call: TRBD1 (6 bases). This CDR3 is built from 16 residues. The V end was cut by 1 base, the J end by 5 bases, with 12 bases between. The germline V gene has CDR1 SGHDN and CDR2 FVKESK. The CDR3 nucleotides read TGTGCCAGCAGCCAAGGGCAGGGGCTGAGGGCCAACGTCCTGACTTTC. The encoded protein is CASSQGQGLRANVLTF.

Regarding this clone: A read error may account for a junction end that differs from germline. The chain joins TRBV7-7 to TRBJ2-1; 10 positions match TRBD2. The CDR3 is 16 amino acids. Germline CDR1 SSHAT, CDR2 FNYEAQ (reference sequence). CDR3 DNA: TGTGCTAGCAGCCTTCTAGCGGGAGTGTCCTACAATGAGCAGTTCTTC. This translates into CASSLLAGVSYNEQFF.

J is TRBJ2-7 and V is TRBV3-1 (or the pseudogene TRBV3-2); 7 nucleotides match TRBD2. With V trimmed by 2 bases and J by 6 bases, 1 base remained unmatched. Germline values: CDR1 LGHDT, CDR2 YNNKEL (reference sequence). The length of the CDR3 is 12 residues. In DNA form, the CDR3 reads TGTGCCAGCAGCCAACCGGGGGGCGAGCAGTACTTC. Protein product: CASSQPGGEQYF.

The V call is TRBV19, the J call TRBJ2-1, with a possible D match to TRBD2 (6 bases). Deletions cut 3 bases from V and 8 bases from J, with 23 bases between. Per germline, CDR1 LNHDA and CDR2 SQIVND (reference sequence). The CDR3 is 17 amino acids. CDR3 sequence reads: CASSMVGLHPTGDEQFF. The CDR3, as DNA: TGTGCCAGTAGTATGGTGGGACTTCACCCCACCGGCGATGAGCAGTTCTTC. Combining the CDR3 with reference TRBV19 and TRBJ2-1 gives the whole variable domain DGGITQSPKYLFRKEGQNVTLSCEQNLNHDAMYWYRQDPGQGLRLIYYSQIVNDFQKGDIAEGYSVSREKKESFPLTVTSAQKNPTAFYLCASSMVGLHPTGDEQFFGPGTRLTVL.

V and J are TRBV7-2 and TRBJ1-4; 7 bases map to TRBD1. V dropped 6 bases and J dropped 8; count of bases not matched to a gene: 9. The V gene's germline CDR1 is SGHTA and CDR2 FQGNSA. This CDR3 comprises 14 residues. The CDR3 here is CASRRDRGYEKLFF. CDR3 sequence (DNA): TGTGCCAGCAGAAGGGACAGAGGATACGAAAAACTGTTTTTT.

The table lists this clone with a count of one. CDR3 sequence: CASSPEWDTGEDTIYF. The CDR3 DNA is TGTGCCAGCTCACCAGAGTGGGACACAGGGGAGGACACCATATATTTT. This sequence joins TRBV18 and TRBJ1-3; 7 bases line up with TRBD1. The CDR3 loop spans 16 amino acids. Trimming cost V 2 bases and J 8 bases; bases outside gene matches: 12. Germline V gives CDR1 KGHSH, CDR2 LQKENI.

The chain couples TRBV11-3 to TRBJ1-1; D perhaps matches TRBD1 (6 bases). CDR1 SGHNT and CDR2 YENEEA come from the germline V gene. V lost 7 bases and J lost 3, with 21 bases in between. The CDR3 length is 16 residues. CDR3 in amino acids: CASNQGPAFGDTEAFF. DNA for the CDR3: TGTGCCAGCAACCAGGGGCCCGCTTTCGGGGACACTGAAGCTTTCTTT.

The chain combines TRBV29-1 with TRBJ2-7, with 7 bases matching TRBD1. The CDR3 spans 13 residues. Trimming took 6 bases from V and 4 from J; bases not matched to a gene: 9. Germline-derived CDR1 and CDR2 are SQVTM and ANQGSEA. CDR3 protein: CSVRGTARYEQYF. For the CDR3, the DNA is TGCAGCGTCAGGGGGACAGCGAGGTACGAGCAGTACTTC.

The rearrangement joins TRBV19 to TRBJ1-5; 7 bases agree with TRBD1. This CDR3 has 14 amino acids. The germline CDR1 and CDR2 sequences are LNHDA and SQIVND (reference sequence). Trimming removed 9 bases from V and 5 bases from J; junction bases left unmatched: 10. As DNA, the CDR3 is TGTGCCAGCAGAGTGACAGGGAACTATCAGCCCCAGCATTTT. Translating gives CASRVTGNYQPQHF.

The chain is built from TRBV18 and TRBJ2-1, with a tentative D call TRBD1 (6 bases). The CDR3 spans 15 residues. V dropped 4 bases and J dropped 9 bases, with 19 bases sitting between them. CDR1 is KGHSH and CDR2 is LQKENI in the germline V gene. The CDR3 sequence: CASSLDQGLQGEQFF. The CDR3 DNA reads as TGTGCCAGCTCACTCGACCAGGGGTTACAGGGTGAGCAGTTCTTC.

The chain has TRBV5-1 and TRBJ2-3, with D possibly matching TRBD2 (5 bases). CDR3 length equals 11 residues. The V gene's germline CDR1 is SGHRS and CDR2 YFSETQ. V lost 7 bases and J 7 bases, leaving 10 bases between the germline ends. CDR3: CASGETYTQYF. The CDR3 DNA sequence: TGCGCCAGCGGGGAGACTTATACGCAGTATTTT.

This chain uses TRBV28 with TRBJ2-3; 7 bases fit TRBD2. Germline assignment: CDR1 MDHEN and CDR2 SYDVKM. This CDR3 contains 17 residues. Trimming took 4 bases from V and 2 from J; bases not matched to a gene: 12. This chain's CDR3 is CASSSYLPGLTTDTQYF. In DNA, the CDR3 is TGTGCCAGCAGTTCCTACCTTCCGGGACTAACCACAGATACGCAGTATTTT.

The chain uses TRBV6-1 and TRBJ2-4; 9 nucleotides agree with TRBD2. The germline V gene encodes CDR1 MNHNS and CDR2 SASEGT. V shed 4 bases and J 3 bases; nucleotides not matched to a gene: 7. The CDR3 is made up of 16 amino acids. CDR3 nucleotides: TGTGCCAGCAGTGTAGGGACTAGCTCTGGCAAAAACATTCAGTACTTC. Its translation is CASSVGTSSGKNIQYF.

The chain uses TRBV6-5 and TRBJ2-7; 8 bases are a match to TRBD2. Germline V gene sequence: CDR1 MNHEY, CDR2 SVGAGI. This CDR3 is built from 13 residues. CDR3: CAAGRAGGYEQYF. In nucleotides, the CDR3 is TGTGCAGCTGGAAGGGCGGGGGGATACGAGCAGTACTTC.

The rearrangement links TRBV7-9 to TRBJ1-4; TRBD1 matches at 7 bases. Losses at the gene ends were 3 bases for V and 7 bases for J; bases not matched to a gene: 11. The CDR3 totals 16 residues. In germline, CDR1 is SEHNR, CDR2 FQNEAQ (reference sequence). In nucleotides, the CDR3 is TGTGCCAGCAGCTTCATCGACAGGGCCGTATTTGAAAAACTGTTTTTT. It specifies CASSFIDRAVFEKLFF.

This chain links TRBV19 with TRBJ2-3; D gene uncertain. The CDR3 is 15 amino acids. Trimming stripped 2 bases from V and 2 bases from J, with 11 bases between. CDR1 and CDR2 from the germline V gene are LNHDA and SQIVND (reference sequence). The CDR3 DNA follows: TGTGCCAGTAGTATATATCTGTCCCCCACAGATACGCAGTATTTT. This codes for CASSIYLSPTDTQYF.

The gene calls are TRBV29-1 and TRBJ2-1, with D possibly matching TRBD2 (6 bases). V was trimmed by 2 bases and J by 7 bases, leaving 24 bases between them. The CDR3 spans 17 residues. CDR1 and CDR2 from the germline V gene are SQVTM and ANQGSEA. This CDR3 is CSVEFVASVTQFNEQFF. DNA of the CDR3: TGCAGCGTTGAATTTGTAGCTAGCGTAACCCAATTTAATGAGCAGTTCTTC.

The V and J genes are TRBV6-1 and TRBJ2-3; TRBD2 agrees at 7 bases. After removal of 5 bases from V and 4 bases from J, the junction contained 6 bases not matched to a gene. CDR1 and CDR2 (germline): MNHNS, SASEGT. The CDR3 runs 14 residues. The CDR3 protein is CASSSWEGPDTQYF. As DNA, the CDR3 is TGTGCCAGCAGTTCTTGGGAGGGGCCAGATACGCAGTATTTT.

Only a few counts were recorded for this clone. The chain recombines TRBV4-1 with TRBJ1-1; the D gene is possibly TRBD1 (6 bases). CDR3 length equals 13 residues. Germline V gene data show CDR1 as MGHRA and CDR2 as YSYEKL. V shed 0 bases and J shed 4 bases, with 6 bases lying between them. CDR3 nucleotide sequence: TGCGCCAGCAGCCAAGAAGGGGGCACTGAAGCTTTCTTT. Protein product: CASSQEGGTEAFF.